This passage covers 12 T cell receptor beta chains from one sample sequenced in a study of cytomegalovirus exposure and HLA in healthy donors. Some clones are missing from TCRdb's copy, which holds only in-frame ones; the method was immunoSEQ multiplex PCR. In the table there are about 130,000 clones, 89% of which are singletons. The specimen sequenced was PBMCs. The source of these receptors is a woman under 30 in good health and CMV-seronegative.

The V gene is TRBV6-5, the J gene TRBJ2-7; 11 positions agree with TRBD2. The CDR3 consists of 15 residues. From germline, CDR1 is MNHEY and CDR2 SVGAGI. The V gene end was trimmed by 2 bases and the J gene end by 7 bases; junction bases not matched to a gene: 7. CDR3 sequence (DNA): TGTGCCAGCAGTTACCCTAGCGGGGGGTACTTTGAGCAGTACGTC. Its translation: CASSYPSGGYFEQYV.

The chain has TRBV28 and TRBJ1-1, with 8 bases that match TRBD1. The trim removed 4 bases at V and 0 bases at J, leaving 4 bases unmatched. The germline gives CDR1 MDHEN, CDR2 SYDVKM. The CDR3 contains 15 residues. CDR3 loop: CASSSGTGLNTEAFF. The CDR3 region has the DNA TGTGCCAGCAGTTCGGGGACAGGTCTGAACACTGAAGCTTTCTTT.

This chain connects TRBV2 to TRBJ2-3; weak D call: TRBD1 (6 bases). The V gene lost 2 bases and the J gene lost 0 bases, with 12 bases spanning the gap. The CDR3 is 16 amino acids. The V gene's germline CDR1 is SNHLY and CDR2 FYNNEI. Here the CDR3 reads CASSERGFSSTDTQYF. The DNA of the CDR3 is TGTGCCAGCAGTGAAAGGGGGTTTTCTAGCACAGATACGCAGTATTTT.

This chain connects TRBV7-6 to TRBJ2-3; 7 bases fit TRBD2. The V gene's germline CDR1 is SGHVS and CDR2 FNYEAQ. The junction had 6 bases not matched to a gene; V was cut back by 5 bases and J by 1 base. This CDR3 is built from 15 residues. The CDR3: CASSRAGEGTDTQYF. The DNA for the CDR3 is TGTGCCAGCAGCCGGGCGGGAGAAGGCACAGATACGCAGTATTTT.

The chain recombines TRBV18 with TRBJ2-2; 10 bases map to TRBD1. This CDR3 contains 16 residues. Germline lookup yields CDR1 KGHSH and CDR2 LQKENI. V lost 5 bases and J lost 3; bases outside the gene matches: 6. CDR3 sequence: CASSTTGGADTGELFF. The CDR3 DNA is TGTGCCAGCTCAACGACAGGGGGCGCGGACACCGGGGAGCTGTTTTTT. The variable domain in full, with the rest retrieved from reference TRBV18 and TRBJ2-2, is NAGVMQNPRHLVRRRGQEARLRCSPMKGHSHVYWYRQLPEEGLKFMVYLQKENIIDESGMPKERFSAEFPKEGPSILRIQQVVRGDSAAYFCASSTTGGADTGELFFGEGSRLTVL.

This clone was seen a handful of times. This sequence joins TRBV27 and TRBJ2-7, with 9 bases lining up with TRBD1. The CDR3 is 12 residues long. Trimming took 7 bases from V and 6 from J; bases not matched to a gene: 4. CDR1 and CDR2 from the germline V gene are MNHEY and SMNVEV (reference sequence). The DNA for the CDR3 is TGTGCCAGCAAGGGACAGGGCTCCGAGCAGTACTTC. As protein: CASKGQGSEQYF.

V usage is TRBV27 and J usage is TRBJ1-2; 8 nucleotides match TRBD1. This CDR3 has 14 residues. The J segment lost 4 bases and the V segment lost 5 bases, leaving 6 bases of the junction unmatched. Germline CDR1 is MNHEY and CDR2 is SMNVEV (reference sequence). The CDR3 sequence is CASSPRTGPYGYTF. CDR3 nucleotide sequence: TGTGCCAGCAGTCCACGGACAGGGCCCTATGGCTACACCTTC.

DNA of the CDR3: TGTGCCAGCCAGGTCGCGAATCAGCCCCAGCATTTT. This codes for CASQVANQPQHF. The chain uses TRBV28 and TRBJ1-5, with unresolved D. This CDR3 contains 12 residues. The germline CDR1 and CDR2 sequences are MDHEN and SYDVKM. V lost 8 bases to trimming and J lost 4 bases, with 9 bases between them. Looking up the rest from reference TRBV28 and TRBJ1-5 gives the full variable domain: DVKVTQSSRYLVKRTGEKVFLECVQDMDHENMFWYRQDPGLGLRLIYFSYDVKMKEKGDIPEGYSVSREKKERFSLILESASTNQTSMYLCASQVANQPQHFGDGTRLSIL.

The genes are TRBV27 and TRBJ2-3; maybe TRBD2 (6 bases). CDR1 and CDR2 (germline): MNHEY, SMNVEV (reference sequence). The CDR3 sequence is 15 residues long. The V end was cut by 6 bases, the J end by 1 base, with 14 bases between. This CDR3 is CASRDAGRRTDTQYF. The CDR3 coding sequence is TGTGCCAGCAGGGACGCGGGGAGACGCACAGATACGCAGTATTTT.

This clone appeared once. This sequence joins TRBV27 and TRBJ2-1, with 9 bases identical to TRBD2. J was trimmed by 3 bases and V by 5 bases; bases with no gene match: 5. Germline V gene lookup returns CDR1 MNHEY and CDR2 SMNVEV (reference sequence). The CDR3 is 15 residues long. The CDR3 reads CASSPYSGSYNEQFF. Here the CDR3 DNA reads TGTGCCAGCAGTCCTTATAGCGGGAGCTACAATGAGCAGTTCTTC.

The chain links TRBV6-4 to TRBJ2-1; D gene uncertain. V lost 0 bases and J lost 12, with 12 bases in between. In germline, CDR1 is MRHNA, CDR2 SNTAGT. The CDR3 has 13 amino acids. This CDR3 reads CASSDSETSLQFF. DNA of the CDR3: TGTGCCAGCAGTGACTCGGAGACCTCTTTGCAGTTCTTC.

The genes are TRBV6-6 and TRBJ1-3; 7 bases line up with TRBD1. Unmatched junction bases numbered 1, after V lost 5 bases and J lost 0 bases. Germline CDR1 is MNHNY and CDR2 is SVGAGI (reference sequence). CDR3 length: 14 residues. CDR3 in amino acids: CASSRDSSGNTIYF. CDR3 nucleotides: TGTGCCAGCAGTCGGGACAGCTCTGGAAACACCATATATTTT.